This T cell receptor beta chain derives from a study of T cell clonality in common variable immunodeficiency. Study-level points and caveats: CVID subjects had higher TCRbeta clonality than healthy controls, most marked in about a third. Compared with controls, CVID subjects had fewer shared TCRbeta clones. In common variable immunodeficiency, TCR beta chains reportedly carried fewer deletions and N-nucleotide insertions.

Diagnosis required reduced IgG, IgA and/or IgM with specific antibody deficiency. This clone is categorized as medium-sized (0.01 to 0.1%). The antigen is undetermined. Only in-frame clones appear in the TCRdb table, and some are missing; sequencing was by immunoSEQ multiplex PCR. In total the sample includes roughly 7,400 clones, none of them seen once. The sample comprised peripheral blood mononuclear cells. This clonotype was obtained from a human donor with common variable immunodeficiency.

Incomplete CDR3 DNA: TGTGCCAGCAGCCCAGGGAACAGGGGGAACACTGAA. Protein sequence: CASSPGNRGNTE. The complete CDR3 sequence is CASSPGNRGNTEAFF. The gene calls are TRBV5-4 and TRBJ1-1; TRBD1 matches at 7 bases. The sequence runs out 3 residues before the end of the CDR3; the remainder is reconstructed from the germline J gene. The CDR3 length is 15 residues. Trimming removed 4 bases from V and 1 base from J; junction bases left unmatched: 7. The germline CDR1 and CDR2 sequences are SGHNT and YYREEE (reference sequence).